The 9 T cell receptor beta chains given below trace back to one sample, sequenced in a study of cytomegalovirus exposure and HLA in healthy donors. Some clones are missing from TCRdb's copy, which holds only in-frame ones; the method was immunoSEQ multiplex PCR. Of approximately 230,000 clones listed, approximately 84% are singletons. Sequenced: PBMCs. Source of these receptors: a man between 18 and 35 years old in good health and CMV-seropositive.

The rearrangement joins TRBV27 to TRBJ2-7; D perhaps matches TRBD1 (5 bases). Trimming removed 3 bases at V and 2 bases at J, with 11 bases between. This CDR3 spans 14 amino acids. Germline loops: CDR1 MNHEY, CDR2 SMNVEV (reference sequence). The CDR3 region is CASSFEDSPYEQYF. In DNA form, the CDR3 reads TGTGCCAGCAGTTTTGAAGACAGTCCCTACGAGCAGTACTTC.

This chain uses TRBV28 with TRBJ1-5, with no clear D. The CDR3 has 12 residues. Germline loops: CDR1 MDHEN, CDR2 SYDVKM. Trimming pared 6 bases from V and 4 bases from J, leaving 7 bases between. This chain's CDR3 is CASRWLNQPQHF. The CDR3 DNA reads TGTGCCAGCAGATGGTTAAATCAGCCCCAGCATTTT.

For this clone: Other DNA sequences in the same sample also yield this CDR3. The chain is built from TRBV27 and TRBJ2-3, with D possibly matching TRBD1 (6 bases). CDR1 and CDR2 (germline): MNHEY, SMNVEV (reference sequence). V dropped 5 bases and J dropped 3 bases, with 9 bases sitting between them. The CDR3 extends over 13 amino acids. The CDR3 spells CASSRGQTDTQYF. CDR3 coding DNA: TGTGCCAGCAGTCGTGGACAGACAGATACGCAGTATTTT.

In this sample, this clone turned up a few times. The rearrangement links TRBV9 to TRBJ2-5; a possible D gene is TRBD1 (5 bases). CDR3 length: 14 amino acids. The ends were cut back, 0 bases at V and 5 bases at J, with 11 bases in the middle. Germline-derived CDR1 and CDR2 are SGDLS and YYNGEE. As DNA, the CDR3 is TGTGCCAGCAGCGTAGGCAGGGCCGGGGAGACCCAGTACTTC. Its protein product is CASSVGRAGETQYF.

This clone was seen more than once but under ten times. V and J are TRBV6-5 and TRBJ1-2; D is unresolved. The CDR3 spans 13 residues. Germline V CDR1 and CDR2: MNHEY, SVGAGI. V was shortened by 5 bases and J by 2 bases, with 9 bases between the two germline ends. The CDR3 protein is CASSHSANYGYTF. In DNA, the CDR3 is TGTGCCAGCAGTCACAGTGCAAACTATGGCTACACCTTC.

This chain's CDR3 is CSVIEGGRESTDTQYF. The CDR3 DNA reads TGCAGCGTGATCGAAGGTGGGCGGGAGAGCACAGATACGCAGTATTTT. The chain couples TRBV29-1 to TRBJ2-3, with TRBD2 identical over 7 bases. The J segment lost 0 bases and the V segment lost 6 bases, leaving 12 bases of the junction unmatched. This CDR3 region has 16 residues. From germline, CDR1 is SQVTM and CDR2 ANQGSEA.

The count of this clone is one. The chain couples TRBV13 to TRBJ2-3; 8 bases map to TRBD1. The CDR3 loop spans 15 amino acids. With 5 bases clipped from V and 2 bases from J, the junction kept 6 bases outside the gene matches. The germline CDR1 and CDR2 sequences are PRHDT and FYEKMQ (reference sequence). CDR3 residues: CASSGRTGLTDTQYF. In nucleotides, the CDR3 is TGTGCCAGCAGCGGACGGACAGGGCTCACAGATACGCAGTATTTT.

The chain uses TRBV28 and TRBJ2-7; D gene uncertain. V lost 5 bases to trimming and J lost 3 bases, with 5 bases between them. CDR1 MDHEN and CDR2 SYDVKM come from the germline V gene. The CDR3 loop spans 11 amino acids. This CDR3 reads CASSLDYEQYF. The CDR3 nucleotides are TGTGCCAGCAGTCTAGACTACGAGCAGTACTTC.

This chain links TRBV2 with TRBJ1-2, with D maybe TRBD1 (5 bases). There are 14 residues in the CDR3. Germline V gives CDR1 SNHLY, CDR2 FYNNEI. V lost 0 bases to trimming and J lost 7 bases, with 12 bases between them. CDR3 protein: CASSEAGPGSGYTF. In DNA form, the CDR3 reads TGTGCCAGCAGTGAAGCGGGGCCAGGGTCTGGCTACACCTTC.